What follows are 8 T cell receptor beta chains derived from one specimen sequenced in a study of OX40 agonist ivuxolimab in advanced cancers. Libraries were prepared by immunoSEQ multiplex PCR; TCRdb keeps only in-frame clonotypes and omits some of them. In the table there are around 68,000 clones, around 90% of which are singletons. Here the sequenced sample was CD4+ or CD8+ T cells sorted from blood, taken in a trial of the OX40 agonist ivuxolimab. These receptors came from an adult with an advanced solid tumor such as melanoma, head and neck, liver or kidney cancer.

This clone was counted a few times. This chain joins TRBV5-1 and TRBJ2-7; D is unresolved. This CDR3 spans 15 amino acids. V lost 6 bases to trimming and J lost 6 bases, with 22 bases between them. Germline assignment: CDR1 SGHRS and CDR2 YFSETQ. The CDR3 spells CASTPLSEPKGEQYF. DNA for the CDR3: TGCGCCAGCACCCCTCTGAGCGAACCGAAGGGCGAGCAGTACTTC.

V usage is TRBV28 and J usage is TRBJ2-2; TRBD2 aligns across 16 bases. Germline CDR1 is MDHEN and CDR2 is SYDVKM. Trimming took 6 bases from V and 9 from J; bases not matched to a gene: 16. The CDR3 totals 19 residues. The DNA for the CDR3 is TGTGCCAGCAGCGAACGGGGACTAGCGGGAGGGCCGGGTCGGAGGGAGCTGTTTTTT. It specifies CASSERGLAGGPGRRELFF.

V and J are TRBV7-9 and TRBJ1-4; D is perhaps TRBD1 (6 bases). Per the germline V gene, CDR1 is SEHNR and CDR2 is FQNEAQ (reference sequence). CDR3 length equals 15 residues. Trimming left V 3 bases short and J 6 bases short, with 14 bases between. CDR3 sequence reads: CASSFTGFRDEKLFF. Written as DNA, the CDR3 is TGTGCCAGCAGCTTTACAGGGTTCCGAGATGAAAAACTGTTTTTT.

The chain uses TRBV19 and TRBJ1-1; tentative D call: TRBD1 (6 bases). V was shortened by 5 bases and J by 8 bases, with 12 bases between the two germline ends. In germline, CDR1 is LNHDA, CDR2 SQIVND (reference sequence). The length of the CDR3 is 12 residues. CDR3 region: CASSYRDKEAFF. CDR3 nucleotide sequence: TGTGCCAGTAGTTACCGGGACAAAGAAGCTTTCTTT.

The gene calls are TRBV9 and TRBJ1-1; D is possibly TRBD1 (5 bases). V shed 4 bases and J shed 5 bases, with 15 bases lying between them. In germline, CDR1 is SGDLS, CDR2 YYNGEE. The CDR3 runs 14 residues. In nucleotides, the CDR3 is TGTGCCAGCAGCCCCCTTCAGGGAGGGACTGAAGCTTTCTTT. Encoded protein: CASSPLQGGTEAFF.

V and J are TRBV6-6 and TRBJ1-5; 8 bases agree with TRBD1. This CDR3 has 15 amino acids. Germline V gene data show CDR1 as MNHNY and CDR2 as SVGAGI (reference sequence). J gave up 6 bases and V 5 bases, and 9 bases lay outside the gene matches. CDR3 bases: TGTGCCAGCAGTCGGACAGGGTCTGCGGGTCAGCCCCAGCATTTT. It yields the protein CASSRTGSAGQPQHF.

This clone appeared a few times. This chain connects TRBV1 to TRBJ2-2; the table's D call, TRBD2, was not checked against the DNA. TRBV1 is an annotated pseudogene. The CDR3 contains 14 residues. The CDR3 sequence: CTSSQDVLAGELFF. For the CDR3, the DNA is TGCACCAGCAGCCAAGATGTTCTAGCCGGGGAGCTGTTTTTT.

V usage is TRBV14 and J usage is TRBJ1-1, with TRBD1 matching over 7 bases. The germline CDR1 and CDR2 sequences are SGHDN and FVKESK. After removal of 2 bases from V and 1 base from J, the junction contained 4 bases not matched to a gene. The CDR3 totals 15 residues. CDR3 loop: CASSQSPGGNTEAFF. The CDR3 coding sequence is TGTGCCAGCAGCCAATCCCCAGGGGGGAACACTGAAGCTTTCTTT.